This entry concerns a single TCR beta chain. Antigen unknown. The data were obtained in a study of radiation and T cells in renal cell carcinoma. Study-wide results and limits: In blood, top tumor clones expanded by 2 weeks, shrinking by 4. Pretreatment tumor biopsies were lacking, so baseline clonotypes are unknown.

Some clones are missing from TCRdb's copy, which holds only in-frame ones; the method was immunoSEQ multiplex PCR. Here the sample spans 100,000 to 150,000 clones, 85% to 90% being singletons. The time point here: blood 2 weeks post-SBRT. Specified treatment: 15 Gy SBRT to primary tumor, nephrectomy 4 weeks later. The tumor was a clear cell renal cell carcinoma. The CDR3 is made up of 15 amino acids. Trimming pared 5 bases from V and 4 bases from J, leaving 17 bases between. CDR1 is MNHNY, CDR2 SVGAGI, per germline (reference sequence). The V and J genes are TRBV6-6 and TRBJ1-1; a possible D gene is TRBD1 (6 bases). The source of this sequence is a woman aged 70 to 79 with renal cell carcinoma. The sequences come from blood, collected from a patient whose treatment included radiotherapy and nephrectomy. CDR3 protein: CASSPPQQGGTEAFF. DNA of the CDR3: TGTGCCAGCAGTCCCCCCCAACAGGGTGGCACTGAAGCTTTCTTT.